These 15 T cell receptor beta chains were sequenced from one sample in a study of cytomegalovirus exposure and HLA in healthy donors. The PCR ran on 60 Vbeta and 13 Jbeta primers. Profiling relied on immunoSEQ multiplex PCR, and the TCRdb table lists in-frame clones only, not all of them. This sample has 150,000 to 200,000 clones, with 78% found just once. Input material: PBMCs. The source is a woman aged 50 to 65 in good health and CMV-seropositive.

This clone was observed a few times. This rearrangement joins TRBV7-3 to TRBJ1-5, with 11 bases matching TRBD1. The CDR3 has 17 residues. J gave up 7 bases and V 5 bases, and 13 bases lay outside the gene matches. Per germline, CDR1 SGHTA and CDR2 FQGTGA. CDR3 region: CASSTEWDRGEGQPQHF. The CDR3 region has the DNA TGTGCCAGCAGCACGGAATGGGACAGGGGGGAGGGCCAGCCCCAGCATTTT.

This clone was picked up one time. The chain is built from TRBV7-7 and TRBJ1-1; TRBD1 is a possible D gene (5 bases). The V end lost 5 bases, the J end lost 1 base, and 8 bases lay between the germline ends. Germline CDR1 and CDR2: SSHAT and FNYEAQ (reference sequence). This CDR3 contains 13 residues. CDR3 DNA: TGTGCCAGCAGCATTGACAGGAACACTGAAGCTTTCTTT. It specifies CASSIDRNTEAFF. Based on the CDR3 plus reference TRBV7-7 and TRBJ1-1, the full variable domain is GAGVSQSPRYKVTKRGQDVTLRCDPISSHATLYWYQQALGQGPEFLTYFNYEAQPDKSGLPSDRFSAERPEGSISTLTIQRTEQRDSAMYRCASSIDRNTEAFFGQGTRLTVV.

This sequence joins TRBV2 and TRBJ1-1; the D is unclear. Germline CDR1 SNHLY, CDR2 FYNNEI. V lost 1 base, J lost 10 bases, and 13 bases lay in between. CDR3 length equals 13 residues. This chain's CDR3 is CASSEGGYSVAFF. In DNA, the CDR3 is TGTGCCAGCAGTGAAGGAGGGTATTCGGTAGCTTTCTTT.

The sample holds one count of this clone. The gene calls are TRBV10-2 and TRBJ2-3; 12 nucleotides agree with TRBD2. The germline V gene encodes CDR1 WSHSY and CDR2 SAAADI. This CDR3 contains 14 residues. Trimming cost V 8 bases and J 4 bases; bases outside gene matches: 4. The CDR3 region is CASGLAGSADTQYF. The CDR3 bases are TGCGCCAGCGGACTAGCGGGGAGCGCAGATACGCAGTATTTT.

Only one count was recorded for this clone. The V call is TRBV6-7, the J call TRBJ2-2; 9 bases fit TRBD2. TRBV6-7 is reported as an ORF; its role is uncertain. The CDR3 is 17 amino acids. J was trimmed by 6 bases and V by 2 bases; bases with no gene match: 10. The CDR3 nucleotides are TGTGCCAGCAGTTACCGGTTTGGGACTAGCAAGGCCGGGGAGCTGTTTTTT. It translates to CASSYRFGTSKAGELFF.

This clone was seen only a few times. V is TRBV6-1 and J is TRBJ2-3; D unresolved. V dropped 1 base and J dropped 2 bases, with 10 bases sitting between them. The CDR3 is 15 residues long. Germline V CDR1 and CDR2: MNHNS, SASEGT. The CDR3 sequence: CASSEVGSPTDTQYF. DNA for the CDR3: TGTGCCAGCAGTGAAGTGGGCAGTCCCACAGATACGCAGTATTTT.

The rearrangement links TRBV5-4 to TRBJ1-2, with unresolved D. This CDR3 region has 16 residues. V gave up 0 bases and J gave up 0 bases, with 12 bases separating them. Per germline, CDR1 SGHNT and CDR2 YYREEE (reference sequence). DNA of the CDR3: TGTGCCAGCAGCTTGGGGGGAGGGAGGACTAACTATGGCTACACCTTC. Translated: CASSLGGGRTNYGYTF.

This chain links TRBV27 with TRBJ1-1, with D tentatively TRBD1 (5 bases). This CDR3 has 14 amino acids. Trimming cost V 5 bases and J 1 base, with 11 bases left between them. CDR1 and CDR2 from the germline V gene are MNHEY and SMNVEV (reference sequence). Here the CDR3 reads CASSPWGGNTEAFF. CDR3 sequence (DNA): TGTGCCAGCAGTCCCTGGGGGGGGAACACTGAAGCTTTCTTT.

The chain joins TRBV7-8 to TRBJ1-1; no clear D. Germline V CDR1 and CDR2: SGHVS, FQNEAQ. V lost 3 bases to trimming and J lost 0 bases, with 8 bases between them. The CDR3 contains 14 residues. CDR3 protein: CASSLYTLNTEAFF. The CDR3 region has the DNA TGTGCCAGCAGCTTGTACACCTTGAACACTGAAGCTTTCTTT.

The rearrangement uses TRBV10-2 and TRBJ1-2; D call uncertain. Germline CDR1 WSHSY, CDR2 SAAADI. Trimming removed 7 bases from V and 2 bases from J, with 11 bases in between. The CDR3 is made up of 13 amino acids. The CDR3 DNA reads as TGCGCCAGCACTGGCCTTTCAAACTATGGCTACACCTTC. It specifies CASTGLSNYGYTF.

The gene calls are TRBV5-8 and TRBJ1-4; tentatively, D is TRBD1 (5 bases). The CDR3 has 15 amino acids. CDR1 is SGHTS, CDR2 YDEGEE, per germline. V lost 4 bases and J 5 bases, leaving 15 bases between the germline ends. CDR3 coding DNA: TGTGCCAGCAGCCCCATGGGGGGGTGGAATGAAAAACTGTTTTTT. It is translated as CASSPMGGWNEKLFF.

The gene calls are TRBV15 and TRBJ1-6; perhaps TRBD1 as D (6 bases). Germline assignment: CDR1 LNHNV and CDR2 YYDKDF (reference sequence). V lost 0 bases and J 5 bases, leaving 11 bases between the germline ends. CDR3 length equals 16 residues. In nucleotides, the CDR3 is TGTGCCACCAGCAGAGATATACAGGGCAATAATTCACCCCTCCACTTT. Its protein is CATSRDIQGNNSPLHF.

This rearrangement joins TRBV5-4 to TRBJ1-6, with D perhaps matching TRBD1 (6 bases). The CDR3 contains 15 residues. The V end lost 0 bases, the J end lost 10 bases, and 14 bases lay between the germline ends. Germline V CDR1 and CDR2: SGHNT, YYREEE (reference sequence). The CDR3 sequence: CASSLDGQYHSPLHF. The CDR3 DNA follows: TGTGCCAGCAGCTTGGATGGACAGTACCACTCACCCCTCCACTTT.

This clone was seen a single time. One junction end does not reproduce the germline sequence, and a read error may be involved. J is TRBJ1-1 and V is TRBV14, with 7 bases aligning to TRBD1. Germline values: CDR1 SGHDN, CDR2 FVKESK. The CDR3 is 17 amino acids. In nucleotides, the CDR3 is TGTGTCAGCAGCCCCCGACCGCTGAGGGGGCTGAACACTGAAGCTTTCTTT. It translates to CVSSPRPLRGLNTEAFF.

This sequence joins TRBV5-1 and TRBJ2-1; a possible D gene is TRBD2 (5 bases). Per the germline V gene, CDR1 is SGHRS and CDR2 is YFSETQ. Trimming removed 0 bases at V and 0 bases at J, with 13 bases between. The CDR3 length is 17 residues. CDR3 nucleotides: TGCGCCAGCAGCTTGGCCTTACCGGGGAGCTCCTACAATGAGCAGTTCTTC. Encoded protein: CASSLALPGSSYNEQFF.